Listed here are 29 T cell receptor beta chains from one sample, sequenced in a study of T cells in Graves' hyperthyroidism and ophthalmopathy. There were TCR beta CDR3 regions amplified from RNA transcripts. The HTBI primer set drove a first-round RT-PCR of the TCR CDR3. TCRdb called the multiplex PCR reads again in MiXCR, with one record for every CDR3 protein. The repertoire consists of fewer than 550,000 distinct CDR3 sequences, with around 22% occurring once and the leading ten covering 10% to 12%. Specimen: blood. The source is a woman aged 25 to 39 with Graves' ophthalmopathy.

CDR3 sequence: CAWSAQGTALNYGYTF. As DNA, the CDR3 is TGTGCCTGGTCGGCACAAGGGACAGCTCTTAACTATGGCTACACCTTC. The V gene is TRBV30, the J gene TRBJ1-2; TRBD1 matches 7 bases. This CDR3 contains 16 residues. The germline CDR1 and CDR2 sequences are GTSNPN and SVGIG (reference sequence). Unmatched junction bases numbered 13, after V lost 5 bases and J lost 1 base.

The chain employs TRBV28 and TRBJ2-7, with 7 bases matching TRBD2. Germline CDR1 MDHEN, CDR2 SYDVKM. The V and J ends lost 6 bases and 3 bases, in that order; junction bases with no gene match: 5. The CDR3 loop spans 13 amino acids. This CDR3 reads CASRPTSVYEQYF. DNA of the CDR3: TGTGCCAGCAGGCCTACTAGCGTCTACGAGCAGTACTTC.

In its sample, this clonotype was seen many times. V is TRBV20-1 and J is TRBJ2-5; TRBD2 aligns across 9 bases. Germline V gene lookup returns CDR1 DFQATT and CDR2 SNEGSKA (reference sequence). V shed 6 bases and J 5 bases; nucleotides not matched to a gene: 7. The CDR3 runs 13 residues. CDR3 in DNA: TGCAGTGCCGTGCGGGGGGGGCCGGAGACCCAGTACTTC. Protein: CSAVRGGPETQYF.

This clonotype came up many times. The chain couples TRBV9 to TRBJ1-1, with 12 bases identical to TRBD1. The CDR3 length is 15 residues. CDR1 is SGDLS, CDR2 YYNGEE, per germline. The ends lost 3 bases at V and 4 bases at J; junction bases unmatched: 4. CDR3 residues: CASSDRGQGATEAFF. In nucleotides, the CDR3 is TGTGCCAGCAGCGATAGGGGACAGGGGGCCACTGAAGCTTTCTTT.

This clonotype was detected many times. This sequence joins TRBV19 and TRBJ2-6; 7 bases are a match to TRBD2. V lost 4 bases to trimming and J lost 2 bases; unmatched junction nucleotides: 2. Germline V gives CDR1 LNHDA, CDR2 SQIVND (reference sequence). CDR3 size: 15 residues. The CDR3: CASSREGTGANVLTF. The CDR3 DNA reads TGTGCCAGTAGTAGGGAGGGTACTGGGGCCAACGTCCTGACTTTC.

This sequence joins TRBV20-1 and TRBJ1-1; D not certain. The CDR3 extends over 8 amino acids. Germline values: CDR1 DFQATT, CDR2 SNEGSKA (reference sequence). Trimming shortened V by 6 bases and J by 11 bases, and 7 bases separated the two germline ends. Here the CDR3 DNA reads TGCAGTGCACCGGGGGCTTTCTTT. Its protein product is CSAPGAFF.

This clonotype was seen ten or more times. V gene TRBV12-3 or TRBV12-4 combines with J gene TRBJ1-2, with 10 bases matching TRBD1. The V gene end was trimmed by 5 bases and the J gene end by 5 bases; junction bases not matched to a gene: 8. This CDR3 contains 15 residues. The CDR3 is CASSAGQGGWYGYTF. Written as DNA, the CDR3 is TGTGCCAGCAGTGCAGGACAGGGGGGATGGTATGGCTACACCTTC.

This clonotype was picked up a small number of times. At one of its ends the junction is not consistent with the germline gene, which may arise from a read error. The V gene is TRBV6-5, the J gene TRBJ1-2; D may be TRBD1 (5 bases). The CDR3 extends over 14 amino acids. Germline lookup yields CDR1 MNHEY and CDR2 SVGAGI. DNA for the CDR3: TGTGCCAGCATTTACGGGACGGGAATCTATGGCTACACCTTC. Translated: CASIYGTGIYGYTF.

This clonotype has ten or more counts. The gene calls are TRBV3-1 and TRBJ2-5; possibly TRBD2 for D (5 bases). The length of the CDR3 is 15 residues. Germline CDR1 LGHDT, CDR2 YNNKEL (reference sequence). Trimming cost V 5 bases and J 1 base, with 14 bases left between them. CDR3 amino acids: CASSYSADRQETQYF. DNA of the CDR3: TGTGCCAGCAGCTATTCAGCGGACCGCCAAGAGACCCAGTACTTC.

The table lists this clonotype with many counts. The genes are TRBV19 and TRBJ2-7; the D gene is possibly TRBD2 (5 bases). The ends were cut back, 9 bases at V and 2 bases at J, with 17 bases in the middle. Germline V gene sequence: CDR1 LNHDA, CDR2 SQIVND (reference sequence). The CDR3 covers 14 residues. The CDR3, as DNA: TGTGCCAGCCCCCGGCGGGTCCTCCCCTACGAGCAGTACTTC. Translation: CASPRRVLPYEQYF.

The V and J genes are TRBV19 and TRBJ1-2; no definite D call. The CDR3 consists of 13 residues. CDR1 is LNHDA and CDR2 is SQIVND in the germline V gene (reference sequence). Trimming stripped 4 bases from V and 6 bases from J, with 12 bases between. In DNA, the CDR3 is TGTGCCAGTAGTAGTGGCGCCGGGGATGGCTACACCTTC. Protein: CASSSGAGDGYTF.

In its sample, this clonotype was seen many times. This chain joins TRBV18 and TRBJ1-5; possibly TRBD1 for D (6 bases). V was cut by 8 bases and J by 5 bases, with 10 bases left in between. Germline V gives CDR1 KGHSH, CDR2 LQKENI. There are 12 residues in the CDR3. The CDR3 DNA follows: TGTGCCAGCAGCCCAGGGGATCAGCCCCAGCATTTT. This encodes CASSPGDQPQHF.

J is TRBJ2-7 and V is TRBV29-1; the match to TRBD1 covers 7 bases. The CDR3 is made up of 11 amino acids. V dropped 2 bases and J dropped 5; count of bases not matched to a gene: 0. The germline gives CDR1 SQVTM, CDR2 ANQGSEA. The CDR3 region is CSVEQGDEQYF. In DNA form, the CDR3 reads TGCAGCGTTGAACAGGGGGACGAGCAGTACTTC.

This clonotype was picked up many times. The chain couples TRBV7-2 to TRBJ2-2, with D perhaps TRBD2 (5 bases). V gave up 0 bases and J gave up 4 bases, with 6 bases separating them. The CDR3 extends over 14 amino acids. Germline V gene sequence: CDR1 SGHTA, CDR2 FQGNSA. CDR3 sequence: CASSLAAGTGELFF. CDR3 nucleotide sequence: TGTGCCAGCAGCTTAGCGGCGGGCACCGGGGAGCTGTTTTTT.

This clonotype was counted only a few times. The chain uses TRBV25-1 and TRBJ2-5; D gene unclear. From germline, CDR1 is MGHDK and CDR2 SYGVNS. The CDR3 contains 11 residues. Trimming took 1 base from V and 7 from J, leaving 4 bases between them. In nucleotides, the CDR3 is TGTGCCAGCAGTGAATCAGTGACCCAGTACTTC. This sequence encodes CASSESVTQYF. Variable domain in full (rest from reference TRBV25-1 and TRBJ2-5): EADIYQTPRYLVIGTGKKITLECSQTMGHDKMYWYQQDPGMELHLIHYSYGVNSTEKGDLSSESTVSRIRTEHFPLTLESARPSHTSQYLCASSESVTQYFGPGTRLLVL.

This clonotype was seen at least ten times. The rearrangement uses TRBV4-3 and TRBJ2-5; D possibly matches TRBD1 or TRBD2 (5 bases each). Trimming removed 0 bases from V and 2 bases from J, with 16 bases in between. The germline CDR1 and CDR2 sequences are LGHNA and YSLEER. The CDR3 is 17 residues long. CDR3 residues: CASSQDFGANLQETQYF. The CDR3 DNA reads TGCGCCAGCAGCCAAGATTTCGGGGCGAACCTACAAGAGACCCAGTACTTC.

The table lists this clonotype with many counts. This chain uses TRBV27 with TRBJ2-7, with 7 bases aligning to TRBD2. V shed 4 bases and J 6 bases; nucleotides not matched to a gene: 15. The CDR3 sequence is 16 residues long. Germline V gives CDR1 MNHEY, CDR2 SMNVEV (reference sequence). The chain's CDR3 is CASSWVRDYLQGEQYF. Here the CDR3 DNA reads TGTGCCAGCAGTTGGGTGAGGGACTACCTACAAGGCGAGCAGTACTTC.

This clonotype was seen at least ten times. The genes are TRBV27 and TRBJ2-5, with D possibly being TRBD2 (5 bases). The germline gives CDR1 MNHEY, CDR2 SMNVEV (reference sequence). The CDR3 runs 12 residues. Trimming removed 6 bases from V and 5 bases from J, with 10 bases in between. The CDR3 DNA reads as TGTGCCAGCAGAAGCGGCAGGGAGACCCAGTACTTC. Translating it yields CASRSGRETQYF.

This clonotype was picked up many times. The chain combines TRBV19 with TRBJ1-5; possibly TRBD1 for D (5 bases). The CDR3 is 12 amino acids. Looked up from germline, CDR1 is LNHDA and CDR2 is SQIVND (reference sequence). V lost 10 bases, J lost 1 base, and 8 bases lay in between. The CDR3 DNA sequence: TGTGCCACGGGACCGAGCAATCAGCCCCAGCATTTT. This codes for CATGPSNQPQHF.

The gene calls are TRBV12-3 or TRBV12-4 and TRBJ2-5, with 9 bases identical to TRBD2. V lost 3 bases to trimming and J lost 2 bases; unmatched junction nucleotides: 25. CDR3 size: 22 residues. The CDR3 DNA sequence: TGTGCCAGCAGTTTCGTCAGGGGGGGCGTCCTCTACTCTAGCGGGGAACAAGAGACCCAGTACTTC. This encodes CASSFVRGGVLYSSGEQETQYF.

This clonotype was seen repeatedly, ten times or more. The CDR3 bases are TGTGCCATCAATGAAGGACAGGGGCCTAACTATGGCTACACCTTC. It is translated as CAINEGQGPNYGYTF. This chain connects TRBV10-3 to TRBJ1-2; the match to TRBD1 covers 9 bases. After removal of 7 bases from V and 0 bases from J, the junction contained 6 bases not matched to a gene. There are 15 residues in the CDR3. Germline V gene lookup returns CDR1 ENHRY and CDR2 SYGVKD.

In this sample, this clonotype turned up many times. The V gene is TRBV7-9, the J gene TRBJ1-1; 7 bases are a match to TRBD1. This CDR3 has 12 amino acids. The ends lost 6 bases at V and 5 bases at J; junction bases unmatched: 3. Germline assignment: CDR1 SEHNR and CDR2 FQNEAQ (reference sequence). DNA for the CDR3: TGTGCCAGCAGTTCACAGGGGACTGAAGCTTTCTTT. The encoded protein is CASSSQGTEAFF.

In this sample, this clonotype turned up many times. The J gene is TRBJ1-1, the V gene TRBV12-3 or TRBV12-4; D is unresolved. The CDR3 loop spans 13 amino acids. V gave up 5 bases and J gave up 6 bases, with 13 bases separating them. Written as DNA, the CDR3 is TGTGCCAGCAGTCAACCTGGGTTTGCTGAAGCTTTCTTT. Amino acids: CASSQPGFAEAFF.

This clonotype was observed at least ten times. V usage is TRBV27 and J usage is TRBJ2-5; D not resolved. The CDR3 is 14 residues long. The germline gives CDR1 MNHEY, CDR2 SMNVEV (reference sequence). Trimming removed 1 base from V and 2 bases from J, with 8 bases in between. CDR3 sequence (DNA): TGTGCCAGCAGTTTATTGGCGAGACAAGAGACCCAGTACTTC. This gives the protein CASSLLARQETQYF.

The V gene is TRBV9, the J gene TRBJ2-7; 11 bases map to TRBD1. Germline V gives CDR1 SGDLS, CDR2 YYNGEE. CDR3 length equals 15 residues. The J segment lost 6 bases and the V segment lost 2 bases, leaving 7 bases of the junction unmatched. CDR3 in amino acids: CASSVAGQGASEQYF. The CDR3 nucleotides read TGTGCCAGCAGCGTCGCTGGACAGGGGGCAAGCGAGCAGTACTTC.

The CDR3 is CASSEGLTGGNQPQHF. The CDR3 bases are TGTGCCAGCAGTGAGGGTTTAACAGGGGGCAATCAGCCCCAGCATTTT. This chain uses TRBV28 with TRBJ1-5; 7 nucleotides match TRBD1. Trimming took 5 bases from V and 2 from J; bases not matched to a gene: 9. Per the germline V gene, CDR1 is MDHEN and CDR2 is SYDVKM. The CDR3 covers 16 residues.

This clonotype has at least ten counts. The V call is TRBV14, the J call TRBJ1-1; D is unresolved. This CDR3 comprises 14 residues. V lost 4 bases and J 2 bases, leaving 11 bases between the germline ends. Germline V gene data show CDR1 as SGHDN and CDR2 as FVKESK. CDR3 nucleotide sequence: TGTGCCAGCAGCCCCTACGGGATCAACACTGAAGCTTTCTTT. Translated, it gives CASSPYGINTEAFF.

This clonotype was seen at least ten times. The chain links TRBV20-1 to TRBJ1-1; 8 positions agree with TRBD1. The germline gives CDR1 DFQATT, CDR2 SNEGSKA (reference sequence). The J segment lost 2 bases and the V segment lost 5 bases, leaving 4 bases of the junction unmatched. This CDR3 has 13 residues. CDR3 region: CSALGTGNTEAFF. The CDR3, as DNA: TGCAGTGCTCTCGGGACAGGAAACACTGAAGCTTTCTTT.

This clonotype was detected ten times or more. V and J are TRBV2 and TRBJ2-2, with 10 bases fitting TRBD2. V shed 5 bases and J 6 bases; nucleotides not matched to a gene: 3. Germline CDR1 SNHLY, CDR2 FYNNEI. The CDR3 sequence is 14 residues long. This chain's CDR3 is CASSKRGGPGELFF. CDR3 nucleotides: TGTGCCAGCAGTAAGCGGGGGGGCCCCGGGGAGCTGTTTTTT.